The 8 T cell receptor beta chains below come from one sample, sequenced in a study of cytomegalovirus exposure and HLA in healthy donors. 13 Jbeta primers and 60 Vbeta primers were used for the PCR. Here immunoSEQ multiplex PCR was the method, and the copy in TCRdb shows in-frame clones only, minus some. The table includes about 75,000 clones, 75% to 85% detected once. Sequencing was done on a sample of PBMCs. These receptors originate from a man aged 70-80 years in good health and CMV-seropositive.

The chain couples TRBV29-1 to TRBJ2-2; no reliable D call. The CDR3 totals 13 residues. CDR1 and CDR2 from the germline V gene are SQVTM and ANQGSEA. V was pared by 1 base and J by 4 bases, with 7 bases between. Written as DNA, the CDR3 is TGCAGCGTTGAAGGTCGGTTCACCGGGGAGCTGTTTTTT. Protein product: CSVEGRFTGELFF.

The chain is built from TRBV18 and TRBJ2-7, with TRBD1 matching 9 bases. CDR1 is KGHSH, CDR2 LQKENI, per germline. This CDR3 is 15 amino acids long. V shed 2 bases, J shed 3 bases, and the junction held 5 bases outside the gene matches. CDR3 sequence (DNA): TGTGCCAGCTCACCAACGAACAGGGGGCTCTACGAGCAGTACTTC. Translating gives CASSPTNRGLYEQYF.

This clone occurred once. The chain employs TRBV10-3 and TRBJ2-1; TRBD2 matches at 10 bases. This CDR3 contains 14 residues. The junction had 3 bases not matched to a gene; V was cut back by 5 bases and J by 5 bases. Per germline, CDR1 ENHRY and CDR2 SYGVKD. CDR3 DNA: TGTGCCATCAGTTCTAGCGGGAGCAACAATGAGCAGTTCTTC. This translates into CAISSSGSNNEQFF.

V and J are TRBV5-1 and TRBJ2-5, with D maybe TRBD2 (5 bases). This CDR3 spans 15 amino acids. The ends were cut back, 4 bases at V and 1 base at J, with 14 bases in the middle. The germline V gene has CDR1 SGHRS and CDR2 YFSETQ. DNA of the CDR3: TGCGCCAGCAGCGTAGGACTTCTAGGCCAAGAGACCCAGTACTTC. Its translation is CASSVGLLGQETQYF.

The chain employs TRBV6-4 and TRBJ2-2, with TRBD1 matching over 8 bases. This CDR3 region has 14 residues. V trimming: 8 bases; J trimming: 5 bases; junction bases outside the gene matches: 7. Germline assignment: CDR1 MRHNA and CDR2 SNTAGT. The CDR3 protein is CASQTGVGTGELFF. DNA of the CDR3: TGTGCCAGCCAGACAGGGGTCGGGACCGGGGAGCTGTTTTTT.

In this sample, this clone turned up a few times. The rearrangement links TRBV18 to TRBJ1-4; no reliable D call. The V end was cut by 2 bases, the J end by 0 bases, with 7 bases between. The CDR3 sequence is 15 residues long. In germline, CDR1 is KGHSH, CDR2 LQKENI. CDR3 residues: CASSPIQATNEKLFF. The CDR3 region has the DNA TGTGCCAGCTCACCAATCCAGGCAACTAATGAAAAACTGTTTTTT.

The rearrangement joins TRBV5-4 to TRBJ2-3, with TRBD2 matching 7 bases. Germline V gene data show CDR1 as SGHNT and CDR2 as YYREEE (reference sequence). There are 14 residues in the CDR3. Trimming took 6 bases from V and 1 from J; bases not matched to a gene: 5. CDR3 in amino acids: CASTRDYRTDTQYF. The CDR3 DNA is TGTGCCAGCACCAGGGACTACCGCACAGATACGCAGTATTTT.

V gene TRBV10-1 combines with J gene TRBJ2-5; no clear D. The DNA end is a closer match to TRBJ2-7, so the J assignment may be wrong. Per the germline V gene, CDR1 is WNHNN and CDR2 is SYGVQD (reference sequence). The length of the CDR3 is 13 residues. The DNA of the CDR3 is TGCGCCAGCAGTGAAGCAGACACCTACGAGCAGTACTTC. It encodes CASSEADTYEQYF.